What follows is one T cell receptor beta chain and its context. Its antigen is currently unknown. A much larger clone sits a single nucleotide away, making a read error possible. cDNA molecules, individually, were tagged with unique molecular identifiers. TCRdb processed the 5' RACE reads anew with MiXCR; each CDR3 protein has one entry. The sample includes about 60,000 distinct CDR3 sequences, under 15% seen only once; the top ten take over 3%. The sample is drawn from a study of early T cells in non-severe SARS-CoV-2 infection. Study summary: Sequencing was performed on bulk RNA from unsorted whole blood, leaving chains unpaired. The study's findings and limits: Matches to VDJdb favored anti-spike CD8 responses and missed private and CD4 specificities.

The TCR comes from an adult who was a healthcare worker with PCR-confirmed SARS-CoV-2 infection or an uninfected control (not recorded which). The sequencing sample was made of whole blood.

DNA for the CDR3: TGTGCCAGCAGCTATCGACTAGCGGCCTACGAGCTGTACTTC. This sequence encodes CASSYRLAAYELYF. The chain has TRBV11-2 and TRBJ2-7; 9 bases map to TRBD2. CDR3 length equals 14 residues. Germline-derived CDR1 and CDR2 are SGHAT and FQNNGV.